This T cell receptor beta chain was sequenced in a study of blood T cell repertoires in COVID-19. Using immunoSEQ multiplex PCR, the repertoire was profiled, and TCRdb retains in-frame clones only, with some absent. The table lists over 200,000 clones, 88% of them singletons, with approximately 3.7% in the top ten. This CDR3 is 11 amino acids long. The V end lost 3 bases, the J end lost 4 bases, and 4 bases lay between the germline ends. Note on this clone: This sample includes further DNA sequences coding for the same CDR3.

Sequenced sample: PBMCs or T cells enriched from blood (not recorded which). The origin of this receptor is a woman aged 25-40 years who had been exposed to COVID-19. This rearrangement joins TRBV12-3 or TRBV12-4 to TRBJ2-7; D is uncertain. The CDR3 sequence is CASSFGYEQYF. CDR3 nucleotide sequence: TGTGCCAGCAGTTTCGGGTACGAGCAGTACTTC.